This T cell receptor beta chain derives from a study of T cells in tumors after PD-1 blockade. Study context: Each patient got pembrolizumab 200 mg every 3 weeks or cemiplimab 350 mg every 2 weeks. During anti-PD-1 treatment, some patients continued daily vismodegib 150 mg. Findings of the study overall: Some novel exhausted tumor clones appeared in pre-treatment blood, suggesting peripheral recruitment.

Genomic DNA template from tumor biopsies or peripheral blood, about 600 ng to 6,500 ng input. The V and J ends lost 4 bases and 6 bases, in that order; junction bases with no gene match: 3. This CDR3 region has 15 residues. CDR1 SGHDT and CDR2 YYEEEE come from the germline V gene. Concerning this clone: What it binds is not known.

TCRdb keeps only in-frame clones here, not all; method: immunoSEQ multiplex PCR. Of 15,000 to 20,000 clones listed, more than 65% are singletons. Material: PBMCs, obtained after anti-PD-1 therapy. The sequence derives from a human donor with advanced basal cell or squamous cell carcinoma (not recorded which). The chain uses TRBV5-6 and TRBJ2-1, with 14 bases identical to TRBD2. For the CDR3, the DNA is TGTGCCAGCAGCCACGGACTAGCGGGAGGCAATGAGCAGTTCTTC. It encodes CASSHGLAGGNEQFF.